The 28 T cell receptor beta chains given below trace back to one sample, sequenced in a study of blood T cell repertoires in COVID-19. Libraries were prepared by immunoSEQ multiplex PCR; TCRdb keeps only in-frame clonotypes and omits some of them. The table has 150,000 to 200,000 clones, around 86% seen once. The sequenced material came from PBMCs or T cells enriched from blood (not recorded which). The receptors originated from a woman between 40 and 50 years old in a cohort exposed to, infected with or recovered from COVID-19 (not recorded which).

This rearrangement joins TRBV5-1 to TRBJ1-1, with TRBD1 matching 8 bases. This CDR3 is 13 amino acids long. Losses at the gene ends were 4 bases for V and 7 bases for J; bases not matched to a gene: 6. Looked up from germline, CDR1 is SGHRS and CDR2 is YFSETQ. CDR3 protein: CASSQLDRDEAFF. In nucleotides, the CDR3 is TGCGCCAGCAGCCAATTGGACAGGGATGAAGCTTTCTTT.

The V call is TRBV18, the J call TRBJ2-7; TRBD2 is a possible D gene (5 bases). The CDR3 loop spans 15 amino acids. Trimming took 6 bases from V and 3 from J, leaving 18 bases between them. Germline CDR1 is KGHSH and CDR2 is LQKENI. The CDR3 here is CASSPEEARSYEQYF. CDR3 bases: TGTGCCAGCTCCCCAGAGGAGGCACGTAGCTACGAGCAGTACTTC.

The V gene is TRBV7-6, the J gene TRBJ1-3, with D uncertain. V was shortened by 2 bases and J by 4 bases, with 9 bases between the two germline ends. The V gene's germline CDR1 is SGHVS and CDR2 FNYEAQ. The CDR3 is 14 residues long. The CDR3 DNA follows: TGTGCCAGCAGCTTAAGCGGGCTCGGAAACACCATATATTTT. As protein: CASSLSGLGNTIYF.

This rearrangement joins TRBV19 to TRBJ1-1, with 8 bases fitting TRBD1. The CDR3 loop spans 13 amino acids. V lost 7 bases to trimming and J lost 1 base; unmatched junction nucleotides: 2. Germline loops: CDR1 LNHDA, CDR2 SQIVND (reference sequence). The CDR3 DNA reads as TGTGCCAGTAAAGGACAGGGGAACACTGAAGCTTTCTTT. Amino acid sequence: CASKGQGNTEAFF.

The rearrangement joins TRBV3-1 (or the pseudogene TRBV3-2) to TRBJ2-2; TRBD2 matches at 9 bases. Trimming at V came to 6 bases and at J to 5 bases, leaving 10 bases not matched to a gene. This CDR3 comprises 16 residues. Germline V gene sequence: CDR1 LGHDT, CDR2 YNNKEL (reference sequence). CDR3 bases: TGTGCCAGCAGGCCCCCGGCGCTAGCGGGAACCGGGGAGCTGTTTTTT. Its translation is CASRPPALAGTGELFF.

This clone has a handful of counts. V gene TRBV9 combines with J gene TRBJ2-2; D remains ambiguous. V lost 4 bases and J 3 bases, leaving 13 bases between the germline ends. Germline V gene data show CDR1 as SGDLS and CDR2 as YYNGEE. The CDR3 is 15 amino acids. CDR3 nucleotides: TGTGCCAGCAGCCACTCACGGTCGGACACCGGGGAGCTGTTTTTT. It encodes CASSHSRSDTGELFF.

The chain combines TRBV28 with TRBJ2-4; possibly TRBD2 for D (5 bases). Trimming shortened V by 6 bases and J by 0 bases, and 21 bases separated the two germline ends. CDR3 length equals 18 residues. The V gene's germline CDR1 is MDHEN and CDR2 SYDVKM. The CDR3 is CASRPSRREYVAKNIQYF. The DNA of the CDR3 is TGTGCCAGCAGGCCCTCGAGAAGGGAGTATGTAGCCAAAAACATTCAGTACTTC.

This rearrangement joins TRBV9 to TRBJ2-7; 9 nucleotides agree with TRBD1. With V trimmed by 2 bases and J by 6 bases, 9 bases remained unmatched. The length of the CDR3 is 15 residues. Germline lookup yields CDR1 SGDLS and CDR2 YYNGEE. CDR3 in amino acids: CASSVRDREFREQYF. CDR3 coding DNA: TGTGCCAGCAGCGTCCGGGACAGGGAGTTCCGCGAGCAGTACTTC. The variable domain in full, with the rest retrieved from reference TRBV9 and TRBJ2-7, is DSGVTQTPKHLITATGQRVTLRCSPRSGDLSVYWYQQSLDQGLQFLIQYYNGEERAKGNILERFSAQQFPDLHSELNLSSLELGDSALYFCASSVRDREFREQYFGPGTRLTVT.

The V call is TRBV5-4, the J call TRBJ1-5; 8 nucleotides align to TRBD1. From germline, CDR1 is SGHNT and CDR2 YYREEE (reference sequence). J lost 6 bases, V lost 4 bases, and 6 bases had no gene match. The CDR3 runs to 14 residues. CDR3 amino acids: CASSPDRGSQPQHF. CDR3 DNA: TGTGCCAGCAGCCCAGACAGGGGAAGTCAGCCCCAGCATTTT.

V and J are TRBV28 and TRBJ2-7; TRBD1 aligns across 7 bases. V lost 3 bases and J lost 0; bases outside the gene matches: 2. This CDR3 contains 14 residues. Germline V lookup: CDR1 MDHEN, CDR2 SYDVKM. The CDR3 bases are TGTGCCAGCAGTTTCAGGGGGAGCTCCTACGAGCAGTACTTC. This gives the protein CASSFRGSSYEQYF. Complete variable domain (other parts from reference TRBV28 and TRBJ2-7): DVKVTQSSRYLVKRTGEKVFLECVQDMDHENMFWYRQDPGLGLRLIYFSYDVKMKEKGDIPEGYSVSREKKERFSLILESASTNQTSMYLCASSFRGSSYEQYFGPGTRLTVT.

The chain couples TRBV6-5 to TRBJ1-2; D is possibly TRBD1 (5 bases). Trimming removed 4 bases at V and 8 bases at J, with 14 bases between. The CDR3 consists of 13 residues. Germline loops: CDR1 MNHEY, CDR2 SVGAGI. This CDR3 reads CASSFDSELGYTF. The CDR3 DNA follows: TGTGCCAGCAGTTTCGACAGTGAGCTAGGCTACACCTTC.

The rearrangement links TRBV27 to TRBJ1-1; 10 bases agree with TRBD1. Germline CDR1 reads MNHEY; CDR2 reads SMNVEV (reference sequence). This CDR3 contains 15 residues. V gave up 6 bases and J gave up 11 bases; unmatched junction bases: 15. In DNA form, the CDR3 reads TGTGCCAGCAGACAGGTTTCCGGGACAGGGGTGAGGGCTTTCTTT. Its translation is CASRQVSGTGVRAFF.

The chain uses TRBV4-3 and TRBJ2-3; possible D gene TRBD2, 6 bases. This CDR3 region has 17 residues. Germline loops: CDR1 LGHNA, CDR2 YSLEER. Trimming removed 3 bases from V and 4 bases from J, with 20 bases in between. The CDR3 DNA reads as TGCGCCAGCAGCCACAGGTACCGGGAGAGGTCCCCAGATACGCAGTATTTT. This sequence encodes CASSHRYRERSPDTQYF.

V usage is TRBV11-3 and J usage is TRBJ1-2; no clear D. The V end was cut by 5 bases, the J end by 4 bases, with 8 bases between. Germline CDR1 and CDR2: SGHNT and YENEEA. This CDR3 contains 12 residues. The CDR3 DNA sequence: TGTGCCAGCAGCCTCGGGATCTATGGCTACACCTTC. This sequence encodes CASSLGIYGYTF.

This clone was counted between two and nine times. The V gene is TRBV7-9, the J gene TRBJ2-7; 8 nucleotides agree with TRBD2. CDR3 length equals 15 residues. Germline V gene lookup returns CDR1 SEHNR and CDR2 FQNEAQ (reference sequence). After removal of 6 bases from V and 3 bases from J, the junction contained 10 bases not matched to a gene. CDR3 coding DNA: TGTGCCAGCAGTACCCGACAGCGGGAGTTCTACGAGCAGTACTTC. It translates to CASSTRQREFYEQYF.

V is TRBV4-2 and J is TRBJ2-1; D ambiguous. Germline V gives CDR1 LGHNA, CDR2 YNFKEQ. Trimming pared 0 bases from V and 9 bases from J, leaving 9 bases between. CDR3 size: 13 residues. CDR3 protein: CASSQEYGSEQFF. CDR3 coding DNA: TGTGCCAGCAGCCAAGAGTATGGCTCTGAGCAGTTCTTC.

Here the CDR3 DNA reads TGTGCCAGCAGCTTAGTACCGGCCCCCAAGCGGGAGGGCGAGTACTTC. Translated: CASSLVPAPKREGEYF. The chain joins TRBV7-2 to TRBJ2-7, with TRBD2 identical over 10 bases. Trimming took 1 base from V and 11 from J; bases not matched to a gene: 14. Germline V gives CDR1 SGHTA, CDR2 FQGNSA. This CDR3 comprises 16 residues.

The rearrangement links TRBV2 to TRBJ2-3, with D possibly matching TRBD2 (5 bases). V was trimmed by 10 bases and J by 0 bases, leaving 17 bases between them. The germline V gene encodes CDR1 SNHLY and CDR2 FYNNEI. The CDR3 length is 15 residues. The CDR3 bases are TGTGCCACCCTCCCCGAAGCGGCTAGCACAGATACGCAGTATTTT. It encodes CATLPEAASTDTQYF.

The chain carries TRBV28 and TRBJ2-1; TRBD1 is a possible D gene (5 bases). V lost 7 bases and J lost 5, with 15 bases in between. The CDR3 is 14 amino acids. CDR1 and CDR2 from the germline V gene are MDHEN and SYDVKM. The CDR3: CASMIGRDHNEQFF. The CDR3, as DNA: TGTGCCAGCATGATAGGCAGGGATCACAATGAGCAGTTCTTC.

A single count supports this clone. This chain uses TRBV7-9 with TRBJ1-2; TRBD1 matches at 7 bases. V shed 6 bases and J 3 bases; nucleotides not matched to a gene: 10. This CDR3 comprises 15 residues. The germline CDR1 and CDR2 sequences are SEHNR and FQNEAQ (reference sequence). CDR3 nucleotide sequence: TGTGCCAGCAGTCAGCCTAGGGGGCTTTACTATGGCTACACCTTC. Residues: CASSQPRGLYYGYTF.

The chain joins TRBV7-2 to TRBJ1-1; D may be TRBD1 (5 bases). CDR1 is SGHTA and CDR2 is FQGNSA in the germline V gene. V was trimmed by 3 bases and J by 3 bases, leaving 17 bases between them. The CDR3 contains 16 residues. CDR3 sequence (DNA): TGTGCCAGCAGCTTTTCGGCGGCCAAGGGGTACACTGAAGCTTTCTTT. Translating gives CASSFSAAKGYTEAFF.

The CDR3 here is CASSLRGGSYEQYF. In nucleotides, the CDR3 is TGTGCCAGCAGCCTTAGAGGGGGATCCTACGAGCAGTACTTC. The chain links TRBV14 to TRBJ2-7; D might be TRBD1 (6 bases). V gave up 4 bases and J gave up 1 base, with 11 bases separating them. Germline-derived CDR1 and CDR2 are SGHDN and FVKESK. The length of the CDR3 is 14 residues. Full variable domain (rest looked up from reference TRBV14 and TRBJ2-7): EAGVTQFPSHSVIEKGQTVTLRCDPISGHDNLYWYRRVMGKEIKFLLHFVKESKQDESGMPNNRFLAERTGGTYSTLKVQPAELEDSGVYFCASSLRGGSYEQYFGPGTRLTVT.

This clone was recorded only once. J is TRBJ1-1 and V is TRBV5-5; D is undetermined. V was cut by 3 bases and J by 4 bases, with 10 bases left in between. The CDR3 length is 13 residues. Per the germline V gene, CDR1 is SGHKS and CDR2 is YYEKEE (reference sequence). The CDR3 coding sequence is TGTGCCAGCAGCTGGGTACAGTCCACTGAAGCTTTCTTT. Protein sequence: CASSWVQSTEAFF.

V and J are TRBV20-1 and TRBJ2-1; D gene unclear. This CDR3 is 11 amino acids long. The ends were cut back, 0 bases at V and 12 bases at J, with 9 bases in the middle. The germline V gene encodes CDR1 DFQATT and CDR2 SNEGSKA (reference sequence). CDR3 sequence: CSARDYGGQFF. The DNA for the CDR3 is TGCAGTGCTAGAGATTACGGTGGGCAGTTCTTC.

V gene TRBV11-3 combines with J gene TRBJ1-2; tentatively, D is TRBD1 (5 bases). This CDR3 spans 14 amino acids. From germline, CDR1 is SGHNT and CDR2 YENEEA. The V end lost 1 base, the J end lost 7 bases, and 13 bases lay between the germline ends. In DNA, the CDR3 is TGTGCCAGCAGCTTAGTGTATAGTACAGGTGGCTACACCTTC. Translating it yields CASSLVYSTGGYTF. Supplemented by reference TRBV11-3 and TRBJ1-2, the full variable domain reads EAGVVQSPRYKIIEKKQPVAFWCNPISGHNTLYWYLQNLGQGPELLIRYENEEAVDDSQLPKDRFSAERLKGVDSTLKIQPAELGDSAVYLCASSLVYSTGGYTFGSGTRLTVV.

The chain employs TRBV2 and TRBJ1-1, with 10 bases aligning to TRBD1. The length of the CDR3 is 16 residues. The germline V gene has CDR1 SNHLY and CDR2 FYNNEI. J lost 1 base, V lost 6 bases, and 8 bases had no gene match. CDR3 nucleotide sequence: TGTGCCAGCAGGGGGACAGGGGTCACCCCGAACACTGAAGCTTTCTTT. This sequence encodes CASRGTGVTPNTEAFF.

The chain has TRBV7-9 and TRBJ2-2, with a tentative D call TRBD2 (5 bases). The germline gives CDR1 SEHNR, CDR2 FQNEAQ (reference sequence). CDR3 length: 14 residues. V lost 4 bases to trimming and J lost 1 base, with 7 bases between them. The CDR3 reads CASSSGMNTGELFF. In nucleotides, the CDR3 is TGTGCCAGCAGCTCCGGGATGAACACCGGGGAGCTGTTTTTT.

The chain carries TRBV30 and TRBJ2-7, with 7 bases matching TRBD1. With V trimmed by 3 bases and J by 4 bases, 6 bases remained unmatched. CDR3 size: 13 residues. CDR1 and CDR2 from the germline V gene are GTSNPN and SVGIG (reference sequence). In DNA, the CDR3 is TGTGCCTGGAGCAGGGACAGCCCATACGAGCAGTACTTC. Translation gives CAWSRDSPYEQYF. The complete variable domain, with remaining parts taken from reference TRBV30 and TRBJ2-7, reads SQTIHQWPATLVQPVGSPLSLECTVEGTSNPNLYWYRQAAGRGLQLLFYSVGIGQISSEVPQNLSASRPQDRQFILSSKKLLLSDSGFYLCAWSRDSPYEQYFGPGTRLTVT.